The sequence of this T cell receptor beta chain was determined in a study of T cells in Graves' hyperthyroidism and ophthalmopathy. Germline CDR1 is ENHRY and CDR2 is SYGVKD. The ends were cut back, 6 bases at V and 4 bases at J, with 18 bases in the middle. The CDR3 is 15 amino acids. Details on this clonotype: Its specificity is unknown.

What was amplified from RNA transcripts were TCR beta CDR3 regions. Researchers ran a first-round RT-PCR on the TCR CDR3 using the HTBI primer set. TCRdb passed the multiplex PCR reads through MiXCR, listing each CDR3 protein once. The sample lists more than 500,000 distinct CDR3 sequences, around 50% occurring once. In making diagnoses, clinical symptoms, serum thyroxine and TRAb, thyroid ultrasound and orbital computed tomography were all used. Study-wide results and limits: The blood repertoire included most of the expanded thyroid clonotypes above 0.001. Ophthalmopathy was separated from stable hyperthyroidism by a 13 V-J model.

The chain carries TRBV10-3 and TRBJ1-2; D remains unclear. The material sequenced was peripheral blood or thyroid tissue (not recorded which). The TCR originated in an adult woman with Graves' disease, either hyperthyroidism or ophthalmopathy (not recorded which). CDR3: CAIRWAADRTYGYTF. DNA of the CDR3: TGTGCCATCAGGTGGGCGGCGGACCGAACCTATGGCTACACCTTC.